This TCR beta chain was documented in a study of blood T cell repertoires in COVID-19. About the research overall: Samples taken during acute and convalescent COVID-19 were collected in the United States, Italy and Spain.

As handled by the study authors: For nucleated cells, counts were estimated from reference gene primer amplification. Produced via immunoSEQ multiplex PCR; TCRdb's table is partial and in-frame only. The DNA was the basis for D and trimming; V, J and clone size are from that table. The profile shows 40,000 to 50,000 clones, approximately 90% of them singletons. The source of this sequence is a man between 45 and 60 years old with active COVID-19. Sequenced: peripheral blood.

CDR3 bases: TGTGCCAGCAGCCCCCGTAGTAGCGGGGTTGGATGGGAGACCCAGTACTTC. This translates into CASSPRSSGVGWETQYF. The rearrangement uses TRBV9 and TRBJ2-5, with 8 nucleotides matching TRBD2. The V gene end was trimmed by 4 bases and the J gene end by 5 bases; junction bases not matched to a gene: 16. There are 17 residues in the CDR3. Per germline, CDR1 SGDLS and CDR2 YYNGEE.